This T cell receptor beta chain appears in the sequencing data of a study of T cell repertoires in cytomegalovirus infection. Study-wide background: Shared public TCR beta signatures pointed to both CMV infection and a matching HLA type. Study-level points and caveats: In two of eight donors, the top clonotype was HLA-C-restricted CMV-specific. Carriers of CMV and the relevant HLA type were discriminated by public TCR beta frequency.

Notes on this clonotype: Its specificity is unknown.

Per the germline V gene, CDR1 is MGHRA and CDR2 is YSYEKL. The length of the CDR3 is 13 residues. Trimming pared 1 base from V and 10 bases from J, leaving 13 bases between. One entry per CDR3 protein, called by TCRdb with MiXCR from the reads. The sample records fewer than 550,000 distinct CDR3 sequences, approximately 16% being singletons. The chain recombines TRBV4-1 with TRBJ1-2; tentatively, D is TRBD1 (5 bases). The sample taken for sequencing was CD8+ T cells from PBMCs. This TCR derives from a human donor in good health (CMV status not recorded). Some clones in this sample may be carry-over from other donors' samples. The CDR3 DNA follows: TGCGCCAGCAGCCAAGGAGAGGACACTGACTACACCTTC. Residues: CASSQGEDTDYTF.